This TCR beta chain was recorded in a study of blood T cell repertoires in COVID-19. Germline V gives CDR1 LNHDA, CDR2 SQIVND (reference sequence). The J segment lost 4 bases and the V segment lost 5 bases, leaving 8 bases of the junction unmatched. The CDR3 sequence is 16 residues long. Using immunoSEQ multiplex PCR, the repertoire was profiled, and TCRdb retains in-frame clones only, with some absent. The sample consists of 300,000 to 400,000 clones, more than 75% of them appearing once. Sequences were obtained from peripheral blood. The receptor's source is a man aged 50 to 60 with active or convalescent COVID-19. The chain couples TRBV19 to TRBJ2-5; TRBD2 agrees at 12 bases. The CDR3 reads CASSFLAGGIGETQYF. For the CDR3, the DNA is TGTGCCAGTAGTTTCCTAGCGGGGGGGATCGGAGAGACCCAGTACTTC.